Below, 6 T cell receptor beta chains from the same sample are listed, as sequenced in a study of cytomegalovirus exposure and HLA in healthy donors. Both 60 Vbeta primers and 13 Jbeta primers went into the PCR. TCRdb keeps only in-frame clones here, not all; method: immunoSEQ multiplex PCR. The sample lists approximately 150,000 clones, 77% occurring once. Sequenced material: PBMCs. Source of these receptors: a female donor in good health and CMV-seronegative.

The chain's CDR3 is CASSFRLAGVTDTYNEQFF. The CDR3 DNA sequence: TGTGCCAGCAGTTTTCGGTTAGCGGGAGTTACTGATACCTACAATGAGCAGTTCTTC. The chain has TRBV27 and TRBJ2-1; TRBD2 matches at 9 bases. The CDR3 covers 19 residues. V shed 3 bases, J shed 2 bases, and the junction held 14 bases outside the gene matches. CDR1 is MNHEY, CDR2 SMNVEV, per germline (reference sequence).

V usage is TRBV7-9 and J usage is TRBJ1-1, with D possibly being TRBD1 (5 bases). The germline CDR1 and CDR2 sequences are SEHNR and FQNEAQ (reference sequence). This CDR3 has 10 amino acids. Trimming took 10 bases from V and 7 from J, leaving 10 bases between them. As DNA, the CDR3 is TGTGCCATTGGGGGGAATGAAGCTTTCTTT. Encoded protein: CAIGGNEAFF.

This clone was picked up one time. This chain links TRBV30 with TRBJ1-4, with D maybe TRBD1 (5 bases). Germline V gene sequence: CDR1 GTSNPN, CDR2 SVGIG (reference sequence). The length of the CDR3 is 13 residues. The V gene lost 7 bases and the J gene lost 8 bases, with 17 bases spanning the gap. The CDR3 sequence: CASPTGVGEKLFF. The CDR3 bases are TGTGCCTCGCCCACGGGGGTCGGCGAAAAACTGTTTTTT.

The V call is TRBV6-5, the J call TRBJ2-7, with D possibly TRBD1 on 5 matching bases. The V end lost 5 bases, the J end lost 0 bases, and 14 bases lay between the germline ends. This CDR3 has 15 amino acids. Germline V gives CDR1 MNHEY, CDR2 SVGAGI. CDR3 in DNA: TGTGCCAGCAGTCAATACTCCCAGGGCTCCTACGAGCAGTACTTC. Encoded protein: CASSQYSQGSYEQYF.

J is TRBJ2-1 and V is TRBV7-9; D may be TRBD2 (7 bases). The CDR3 consists of 14 residues. V was pared by 0 bases and J by 7 bases, with 10 bases between. CDR1 is SEHNR and CDR2 is FQNEAQ in the germline V gene (reference sequence). CDR3 amino acids: CASSLAGGQNEQFF. The CDR3 DNA sequence: TGTGCCAGCAGCTTAGCGGGGGGGCAAAATGAGCAGTTCTTC.

J is TRBJ2-1 and V is TRBV28, with a possible D match to TRBD2 (6 bases). Germline loops: CDR1 MDHEN, CDR2 SYDVKM. V dropped 2 bases and J dropped 5 bases, with 13 bases sitting between them. This CDR3 is built from 15 residues. CDR3 nucleotides: TGTGCCAGCAGTTTAGTGGCGGGACGCAACAATGAGCAGTTCTTC. Its protein is CASSLVAGRNNEQFF.